Shown below are 13 T cell receptor beta chains from a single sample sequenced in a study of blood T cells in healthy people across ages. The second PCR ran roughly 6 to 11 cycles with a sample-barcoded 5' primer and J-beta primers. TCRdb re-analysed the 5' RACE reads in MiXCR, keeping a single row per CDR3 protein. Of about 770,000 distinct CDR3 sequences in the sample, 44% were seen once. What was sequenced was blood. The receptors come from a man in his sixties in good health.

The chain employs TRBV4-1 and TRBJ2-1; D is tentatively TRBD1 or TRBD2 (6 bases each). Germline-derived CDR1 and CDR2 are MGHRA and YSYEKL. Deletions cut 4 bases from V and 7 bases from J, with 17 bases between. The CDR3 spans 15 residues. CDR3 sequence: CASSPEGVQKNEQFF. CDR3 nucleotides: TGCGCCAGCAGCCCGGAGGGGGTTCAAAAGAATGAGCAGTTCTTC.

The chain employs TRBV7-2 and TRBJ2-5, with 10 bases fitting TRBD2. Germline V gives CDR1 SGHTA, CDR2 FQGNSA. The junction had 6 bases not matched to a gene; V was cut back by 0 bases and J by 5 bases. CDR3 length: 16 amino acids. CDR3 loop: CASSLAQAGGQETQYF. The CDR3 region has the DNA TGTGCCAGCAGCTTAGCGCAAGCGGGGGGGCAGGAGACCCAGTACTTC.

This clonotype was counted a few times. This rearrangement joins TRBV12-3 or TRBV12-4 to TRBJ2-7, with 10 bases matching TRBD1. The CDR3 extends over 13 amino acids. The V and J ends lost 11 bases and 5 bases, in that order; junction bases with no gene match: 9. The CDR3 reads CAVGTGVWDEQYF. The CDR3 DNA sequence: TGTGCCGTCGGGACAGGGGTGTGGGACGAGCAGTACTTC.

This clonotype has just a few counts. The rearrangement uses TRBV15 and TRBJ2-3; perhaps TRBD1 as D (5 bases). This CDR3 has 13 residues. Trimming stripped 0 bases from V and 14 bases from J, with 15 bases between. Germline V gene data show CDR1 as LNHNV and CDR2 as YYDKDF (reference sequence). This CDR3 is CATSRDEAGRAYF. The DNA for the CDR3 is TGTGCCACCAGCAGAGATGAGGCAGGGCGTGCGTATTTT.

This clonotype was counted once. This chain connects TRBV28 to TRBJ1-6; TRBD1 might be the D (6 bases). With 5 bases removed from V and 7 bases from J, the gap between germline ends came to 24 bases. Germline V gene sequence: CDR1 MDHEN, CDR2 SYDVKM. The CDR3 contains 18 residues. The CDR3 DNA reads as TGTGCCAGCAGTGCCCCCATAACTGGGCAGGGGCGGAATTCACCCCTCCACTTT. It codes for CASSAPITGQGRNSPLHF.

V usage is TRBV11-3 and J usage is TRBJ2-1, with unresolved D. V lost 1 base and J 9 bases, leaving 7 bases between the germline ends. The V gene's germline CDR1 is SGHNT and CDR2 YENEEA. CDR3 length: 12 residues. The CDR3 reads CASSLAAVEQFF. The CDR3 region has the DNA TGTGCCAGCAGCTTAGCGGCGGTTGAGCAGTTCTTC.

This clonotype was detected a few times. The chain employs TRBV12-3 or TRBV12-4 and TRBJ2-7; D possibly matches TRBD1 or TRBD2 (5 bases each). V was trimmed by 2 bases and J by 5 bases, leaving 16 bases between them. CDR3 length: 15 amino acids. The CDR3 loop reads CASSLTPGSGDEQYF. DNA for the CDR3: TGTGCCAGCAGTTTAACCCCAGGGAGTGGAGACGAGCAGTACTTC.

This chain connects TRBV30 to TRBJ2-3; D gene ambiguous. This CDR3 has 12 residues. The germline V gene encodes CDR1 GTSNPN and CDR2 SVGIG (reference sequence). Trimming left V 0 bases short and J 4 bases short, with 5 bases between. This CDR3 is CAWSVRPDTQYF. The CDR3, as DNA: TGTGCCTGGAGTGTACGCCCAGATACGCAGTATTTT.

There are a few counts of this clonotype. The genes are TRBV5-5 and TRBJ2-7; 11 positions agree with TRBD1. V trimming: 4 bases; J trimming: 4 bases; junction bases outside the gene matches: 7. Germline CDR1 SGHKS, CDR2 YYEKEE (reference sequence). The CDR3 consists of 15 residues. Here the CDR3 reads CASSADRGLIYEQYF. In DNA, the CDR3 is TGTGCCAGCAGCGCGGACAGGGGGCTCATTTACGAGCAGTACTTC.

This clonotype turned up a few times. The gene calls are TRBV9 and TRBJ2-1; 9 positions agree with TRBD1. This CDR3 contains 14 residues. With 5 bases clipped from V and 4 bases from J, the junction kept 4 bases outside the gene matches. Germline CDR1 reads SGDLS; CDR2 reads YYNGEE. The CDR3 region has the DNA TGTGCCAGCAGTGTGGGACAGGGATACAATGAGCAGTTCTTC. Translation: CASSVGQGYNEQFF.

This chain links TRBV19 with TRBJ1-2, with a tentative D call TRBD1 (5 bases). The CDR3 is 15 amino acids. CDR1 LNHDA and CDR2 SQIVND come from the germline V gene (reference sequence). Trimming left V 6 bases short and J 5 bases short, with 19 bases between. CDR3 sequence (DNA): TGTGCCAGTAGGACCGGGACGGACTCCTGGTATGGCTACACCTTC. It codes for CASRTGTDSWYGYTF.

The chain employs TRBV9 and TRBJ2-3; 8 bases are shared with TRBD2. Germline CDR1 and CDR2: SGDLS and YYNGEE. V lost 6 bases to trimming and J lost 3 bases; unmatched junction nucleotides: 9. CDR3 length: 15 amino acids. Here the CDR3 reads CASTKGGGRTDTQYF. In DNA form, the CDR3 reads TGTGCCAGCACCAAAGGCGGGGGGCGGACAGATACGCAGTATTTT.

The chain employs TRBV7-9 and TRBJ2-1, with 10 bases fitting TRBD2. CDR3 length: 16 amino acids. CDR1 and CDR2 from the germline V gene are SEHNR and FQNEAQ (reference sequence). The CDR3 DNA reads as TGTGGTGGTGGGGAACCACTAGCGGGGCCACATCAGGAGCAGTTCTTC. Translation: CGGGEPLAGPHQEQFF.